The 13 T cell receptor beta chains reported below all come from one sample, sequenced in a study of T cell responses to AZD1222 COVID-19 vaccine. The assay was immunoSEQ multiplex PCR, and TCRdb's table has in-frame clones only and misses some. The sample consists of fewer than 130,000 clones, about 94% of them appearing once. The sample here was peripheral blood, taken on day 0 of AZD1222 vaccination. The receptors come from an adult in good health.

The rearrangement links TRBV7-9 to TRBJ2-5, with a weak D call TRBD2 (6 bases). Trimming removed 6 bases from V and 5 bases from J, with 22 bases in between. Germline V lookup: CDR1 SEHNR, CDR2 FQNEAQ (reference sequence). CDR3 length equals 16 residues. CDR3 in DNA: TGTGCCAGCAGTCAAAGAACCGGGACTCCGGCCGAGACCCAGTACTTC. Translated: CASSQRTGTPAETQYF.

The V gene is TRBV7-2, the J gene TRBJ1-1; 7 bases are a match to TRBD1. The CDR3 sequence is 13 residues long. In germline, CDR1 is SGHTA, CDR2 FQGNSA. The junction had 8 bases not matched to a gene; V was cut back by 1 base and J by 12 bases. Written as DNA, the CDR3 is TGTGCCAGCAGCTTAGGGAGGGGGCAGCGATCTTTCTTT. The encoded protein is CASSLGRGQRSFF.

The rearrangement links TRBV5-4 to TRBJ2-2, with D tentatively TRBD1 (6 bases). Trimming took off 1 base at V and 9 bases at J, with 13 bases between the two ends. Germline CDR1 and CDR2: SGHNT and YYREEE (reference sequence). This CDR3 spans 14 amino acids. CDR3 nucleotides: TGTGCCAGCAGCTTGAACAGGGCGGACCGGGAGCTGTTTTTT. It codes for CASSLNRADRELFF. Complete variable domain (other parts from reference TRBV5-4 and TRBJ2-2): ETGVTQSPTHLIKTRGQQVTLRCSSQSGHNTVSWYQQALGQGPQFIFQYYREEENGRGNFPPRFSGLQFPNYSSELNVNALELDDSALYLCASSLNRADRELFFGEGSRLTVL.

This chain connects TRBV28 to TRBJ1-3, with D hard to call. CDR1 is MDHEN and CDR2 is SYDVKM in the germline V gene. The CDR3 totals 15 residues. V lost 3 bases, J lost 0 bases, and 9 bases lay in between. The CDR3 here is CASSLGRLSGNTIYF. The CDR3 DNA reads as TGTGCCAGCAGTTTGGGGAGGCTCTCTGGAAACACCATATATTTT.

The chain links TRBV10-2 to TRBJ2-1, with 9 bases that match TRBD2. The CDR3 runs 15 residues. Germline V gives CDR1 WSHSY, CDR2 SAAADI. V trimming: 8 bases; J trimming: 6 bases; junction bases outside the gene matches: 11. The DNA for the CDR3 is TGCGCCAGCTCCCGAGCGGGAGGAAGGGTCAATGAGCAGTTCTTC. Translating gives CASSRAGGRVNEQFF.

The chain joins TRBV19 to TRBJ1-5; D may be TRBD1 (5 bases). The germline CDR1 and CDR2 sequences are LNHDA and SQIVND (reference sequence). This CDR3 region has 14 residues. CDR3 coding DNA: TGTGCTAGTGCCCCGGGCAGGGACAATCAGCCCCAGCATTTT. Protein product: CASAPGRDNQPQHF.

The rearrangement uses TRBV5-6 and TRBJ2-5; unclear D gene. CDR3 length: 15 amino acids. Between the trimmed V and J ends, which lost 0 bases and 2 bases, there was a span of 11 bases. Germline V gene lookup returns CDR1 SGHDT and CDR2 YYEEEE. The CDR3 DNA follows: TGTGCCAGCAGCTTGGAGAAAGACTCACAAGAGACCCAGTACTTC. The encoded protein is CASSLEKDSQETQYF.

The V and J genes are TRBV18 and TRBJ2-1; D is possibly TRBD2 (5 bases). Germline V gene sequence: CDR1 KGHSH, CDR2 LQKENI. V was trimmed by 2 bases and J by 9 bases, leaving 20 bases between them. The CDR3 is 16 residues long. This CDR3 reads CASSPLVGEPVFEQFF. DNA for the CDR3: TGTGCCAGCTCACCATTAGTGGGAGAGCCGGTATTTGAGCAGTTCTTC.

The V and J genes are TRBV7-9 and TRBJ2-5; D uncertain. The V gene's germline CDR1 is SEHNR and CDR2 FQNEAQ (reference sequence). This CDR3 is built from 13 residues. The V and J ends lost 5 bases and 2 bases respectively, with 9 bases between them. CDR3 nucleotides: TGTGCCAGCAGCCCCACCGGTCAAGAGACCCAGTACTTC. Protein product: CASSPTGQETQYF.

J is TRBJ1-5 and V is TRBV6-5; D is perhaps TRBD1 (5 bases). Looked up from germline, CDR1 is MNHEY and CDR2 is SVGAGI. CDR3 length: 15 amino acids. V shed 4 bases and J shed 1 base, with 11 bases lying between them. CDR3 amino acids: CASSLGTFSNQPQHF. The CDR3 coding sequence is TGTGCCAGCAGTTTAGGGACGTTCAGCAATCAGCCCCAGCATTTT.

The chain combines TRBV18 with TRBJ1-5, with 8 bases aligning to TRBD1. V shed 2 bases, J shed 0 bases, and the junction held 6 bases outside the gene matches. Per germline, CDR1 KGHSH and CDR2 LQKENI. This CDR3 has 17 residues. In nucleotides, the CDR3 is TGTGCCAGCTCACCAGGACAGGGACTTAATAGCAATCAGCCCCAGCATTTT. Protein: CASSPGQGLNSNQPQHF. Together with reference TRBV18 and TRBJ1-5, the CDR3 gives the full variable domain: NAGVMQNPRHLVRRRGQEARLRCSPMKGHSHVYWYRQLPEEGLKFMVYLQKENIIDESGMPKERFSAEFPKEGPSILRIQQVVRGDSAAYFCASSPGQGLNSNQPQHFGDGTRLSIL.

The chain employs TRBV9 and TRBJ1-2; D is possibly TRBD1 (5 bases). With 4 bases removed from V and 2 bases from J, the gap between germline ends came to 15 bases. CDR1 and CDR2 (germline): SGDLS, YYNGEE. The length of the CDR3 is 15 residues. The CDR3 is CASSSQTALNYGYTF. CDR3 bases: TGTGCCAGCAGCTCTCAGACAGCCTTAAACTATGGCTACACCTTC.

This chain links TRBV7-8 with TRBJ2-6; D gene ambiguous. The CDR3 spans 15 residues. Trimming left V 2 bases short and J 0 bases short, with 5 bases between. Germline assignment: CDR1 SGHVS and CDR2 FQNEAQ. CDR3 sequence reads: CASSLSASGANVLTF. CDR3 DNA sequence: TGTGCCAGCAGCTTAAGCGCCTCTGGGGCCAACGTCCTGACTTTC.